This T cell receptor (beta chain) was captured by sequencing in a study of cytomegalovirus exposure and HLA in healthy donors. General observations from the study: Excluded: some indistinguishable V segments such as TRBV6-2 and TRBV6-3. Near-uniform donor sequencing depth was presumed by presence/absence analyses. Trimming of TCR beta V- and J-genes showed a link, identified in a later analysis, to a missense DCLRE1C variant.

Primers: 60 Vbeta forward and 13 Jbeta reverse. The assay was immunoSEQ multiplex PCR, and TCRdb's table has in-frame clones only and misses some. The top ten clones hold around 1.7% of a sample with approximately 130,000 clones, about 85% of them seen once. This clone was counted a single time. What it recognizes is unknown. Trimming took 2 bases from V and 3 from J, leaving 11 bases between them. Germline V gives CDR1 GTSNPN, CDR2 SVGIG (reference sequence). This CDR3 is 14 amino acids long. The sequenced sample consisted of PBMCs. The chain recombines TRBV30 with TRBJ2-1, with D possibly matching TRBD2 (6 bases). The origin of this receptor is a boy aged 10-17 years in good health and CMV-seronegative. The CDR3 reads CAWSPGTDYNEQFF. Written as DNA, the CDR3 is TGTGCCTGGAGTCCCGGGACTGACTACAATGAGCAGTTCTTC.